The next 10 T cell receptor beta chains were all read from a single sample in a study of control samples from healthy donors and cancer patients. Here immunoSEQ multiplex PCR was the method, and the copy in TCRdb shows in-frame clones only, minus some. The sample includes 150,000 to 180,000 clones, over 90% of them seen just once. The sample taken for sequencing was blood. The receptors derive from a man aged 50-59 years in good health.

A note on this clone: This same CDR3 is encoded by further DNA sequences in the sample. The chain links TRBV5-1 to TRBJ2-3; 7 bases are a match to TRBD2. Trimming at V came to 2 bases and at J to 2 bases, leaving 2 bases not matched to a gene. This CDR3 has 14 amino acids. Germline values: CDR1 SGHRS, CDR2 YFSETQ. The CDR3 here is CASSFGGSTDTQYF. The CDR3 nucleotides read TGCGCCAGCAGCTTCGGGGGGTCCACAGATACGCAGTATTTT.

The V and J genes are TRBV28 and TRBJ1-2; D is uncertain. V was trimmed by 9 bases and J by 8 bases, leaving 13 bases between them. The CDR3 totals 11 residues. Germline-derived CDR1 and CDR2 are MDHEN and SYDVKM. The CDR3: CASYGLKGYTF. The CDR3 DNA follows: TGTGCCAGTTACGGACTGAAGGGCTACACCTTC.

The chain carries TRBV11-1 and TRBJ2-3; weak D call: TRBD2 (5 bases). Trimming shortened V by 0 bases and J by 0 bases, and 7 bases separated the two germline ends. The CDR3 is made up of 15 amino acids. Germline V lookup: CDR1 SGHAT, CDR2 FQDESV (reference sequence). The CDR3 loop reads CASSLAPGSTDTQYF. Here the CDR3 DNA reads TGTGCCAGCAGCTTAGCGCCGGGAAGCACAGATACGCAGTATTTT.

CDR3 sequence (DNA): TGTGCCAGCAGTTTTATAAGGGGGCTTATGCTCTCCTACGAGCAGTACTTC. Translation gives CASSFIRGLMLSYEQYF. The rearrangement uses TRBV28 and TRBJ2-7, with 7 bases aligning to TRBD1. This CDR3 region has 17 residues. Germline values: CDR1 MDHEN, CDR2 SYDVKM. Germline trimming cut 3 bases from V and 0 bases from J; bases unmatched to any gene: 11. Drawing the rest from reference TRBV28 and TRBJ2-7, the complete variable domain is DVKVTQSSRYLVKRTGEKVFLECVQDMDHENMFWYRQDPGLGLRLIYFSYDVKMKEKGDIPEGYSVSREKKERFSLILESASTNQTSMYLCASSFIRGLMLSYEQYFGPGTRLTVT.

The chain uses TRBV28 and TRBJ1-6; the match to TRBD1 covers 7 bases. The CDR3 runs to 18 residues. V shed 3 bases and J 2 bases; nucleotides not matched to a gene: 10. Germline CDR1 and CDR2: MDHEN and SYDVKM. CDR3 coding DNA: TGTGCCAGCAGTTTTTTGACAGGGCTGTTACCCTATAATTCACCCCTCCACTTT. Amino acid sequence: CASSFLTGLLPYNSPLHF. Based on the CDR3 plus reference TRBV28 and TRBJ1-6, the full variable domain is DVKVTQSSRYLVKRTGEKVFLECVQDMDHENMFWYRQDPGLGLRLIYFSYDVKMKEKGDIPEGYSVSREKKERFSLILESASTNQTSMYLCASSFLTGLLPYNSPLHFGNGTRLTVT.

The CDR3 is CASRYRADTQYF. For the CDR3, the DNA is TGCGCCAGCAGGTACAGGGCAGATACGCAGTATTTT. The J gene is TRBJ2-3, the V gene TRBV5-1, with D tentatively TRBD1 (6 bases). With 5 bases removed from V and 4 bases from J, the gap between germline ends came to 8 bases. CDR1 is SGHRS, CDR2 YFSETQ, per germline. The CDR3 extends over 12 amino acids.

The V call is TRBV20-1, the J call TRBJ2-1; 10 bases are shared with TRBD2. The V gene end was trimmed by 3 bases and the J gene end by 4 bases; junction bases not matched to a gene: 6. CDR1 is DFQATT and CDR2 is SNEGSKA in the germline V gene (reference sequence). There are 15 residues in the CDR3. Here the CDR3 DNA reads TGCAGTGCTAGTCTTAGCGGGAGGCGTTACAATGAGCAGTTCTTC. It translates to CSASLSGRRYNEQFF.

By its share, this clone is medium-sized. V is TRBV14 and J is TRBJ1-1; D unresolved. This CDR3 is 13 amino acids long. CDR1 is SGHDN, CDR2 FVKESK, per germline. V was trimmed by 2 bases and J by 6 bases, leaving 10 bases between them. The CDR3 DNA follows: TGTGCCAGCAGCCAAAATTATGTTGCTGAAGCTTTCTTT. Translating it yields CASSQNYVAEAFF.

CDR3 region: CASKKTGKRTQYF. In DNA, the CDR3 is TGTGCCAGTAAAAAGACAGGGAAGAGAACCCAGTACTTC. The chain joins TRBV19 to TRBJ2-5, with 7 bases aligning to TRBD1. CDR1 is LNHDA and CDR2 is SQIVND in the germline V gene (reference sequence). Trimming took 7 bases from V and 8 from J; bases not matched to a gene: 10. This CDR3 spans 13 amino acids. Full variable domain (remainder filled in from reference TRBV19 and TRBJ2-5): DGGITQSPKYLFRKEGQNVTLSCEQNLNHDAMYWYRQDPGQGLRLIYYSQIVNDFQKGDIAEGYSVSREKKESFPLTVTSAQKNPTAFYLCASKKTGKRTQYFGPGTRLLVL.

DNA of the CDR3: TGTGCCAGCAGCCAAATCAGGGGGTCTGAGCAGTTCTTC. Translating it yields CASSQIRGSEQFF. V and J are TRBV14 and TRBJ2-1; 7 bases are shared with TRBD1. V lost 2 bases and J lost 9; bases outside the gene matches: 4. Germline values: CDR1 SGHDN, CDR2 FVKESK. The CDR3 has 13 amino acids.